This TCR beta chain appears in the sequencing data of a study of T cell responses to AZD1222 COVID-19 vaccine. This clone has only a few counts. The antigen remains undetermined. Clones were read by immunoSEQ multiplex PCR, and TCRdb kept only the in-frame ones, dropping some. The repertoire holds under 200,000 clones, roughly 89% seen once, with around 1.6% in the top ten. CDR3 length: 18 residues. CDR1 and CDR2 from the germline V gene are SGHRS and YFSETQ. V shed 0 bases and J 2 bases; nucleotides not matched to a gene: 10. The study, taken as a whole, reports: Vaccination with two AZD1222 doses was followed by a rise in Spike-specific TCR breadth and depth. Dominant at 160-218 and 743-854, vaccine-associated CD4 TCRs also spanned spike.

The clonotype was recovered from an adult in good health. Material: peripheral blood, obtained on day 0 of AZD1222 vaccination. The V gene is TRBV5-1, the J gene TRBJ2-7; 11 nucleotides agree with TRBD1. CDR3 amino acids: CASSLGAWRTGGTYEQYF. The CDR3 DNA reads as TGCGCCAGCAGCTTGGGGGCGTGGCGGACAGGGGGCACCTACGAGCAGTACTTC.